This TCR beta chain stems from a study of blood T cell repertoires in COVID-19. Background on the study: PBMCs, B-cell-depleted T cells, or T cells provided the cDNA or gDNA that made up the material.

The repertoire was sequenced with immunoSEQ multiplex PCR; TCRdb's copy has only in-frame clones and lacks some. The table has 150,000 to 200,000 clones, approximately 80% seen once. The CDR3 loop spans 16 amino acids. Per germline, CDR1 SGHTA and CDR2 FQGNSA. V was clipped by 0 bases and J by 3 bases; unmatched bases: 5. This sequence was found in a human donor in a cohort sampled during active COVID-19. The chain joins TRBV7-2 to TRBJ2-3; 8 nucleotides agree with TRBD2. Sequencing was done on a sample of peripheral blood. The CDR3 DNA reads TGTGCCAGCAGCTTAGCCCTCGGACTAGCAACAGATACGCAGTATTTT. Its translation is CASSLALGLATDTQYF.